This TCR beta chain was identified during a study of blood T cell repertoires in COVID-19. Study at large: Material from acute and convalescent COVID-19 was sourced from the United States, Italy and Spain. PBMCs, B-cell-depleted T cells, or T cells provided the cDNA or gDNA that made up the material.

As processed by the authors: Reference gene primer amplification yielded estimated nucleated cell counts. The repertoire was sequenced with immunoSEQ multiplex PCR; TCRdb's copy has only in-frame clones and lacks some. V and J calls and clone size are given by that table; D and trimming were obtained from the DNA. Seen here are about 670,000 clones, over 80% observed once, and the top ten hold roughly 0.26%. The germline V gene encodes CDR1 SGHTA and CDR2 FQGNSA. V lost 5 bases and J lost 5; bases outside the gene matches: 13. CDR3 length: 16 amino acids. The sample was peripheral blood. This receptor was obtained from a woman under 30 with acute or convalescent COVID-19. The chain combines TRBV7-2 with TRBJ2-7; 9 bases align to TRBD1. The CDR3 region is CASSRPPGQGMDEQYF. In DNA form, the CDR3 reads TGTGCCAGCAGCCGCCCTCCGGGACAGGGCATGGACGAGCAGTACTTC.